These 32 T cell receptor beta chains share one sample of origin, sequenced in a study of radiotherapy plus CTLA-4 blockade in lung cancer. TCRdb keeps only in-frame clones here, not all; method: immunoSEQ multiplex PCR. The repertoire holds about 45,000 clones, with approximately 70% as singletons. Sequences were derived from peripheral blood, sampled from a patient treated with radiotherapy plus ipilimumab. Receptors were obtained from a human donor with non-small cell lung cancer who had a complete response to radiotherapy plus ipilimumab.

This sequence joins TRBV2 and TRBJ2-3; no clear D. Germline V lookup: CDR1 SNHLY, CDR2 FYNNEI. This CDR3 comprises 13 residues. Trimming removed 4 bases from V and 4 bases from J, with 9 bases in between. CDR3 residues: CASSVVRSDTQYF. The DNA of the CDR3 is TGTGCCAGCAGTGTGGTTAGATCAGATACGCAGTATTTT.

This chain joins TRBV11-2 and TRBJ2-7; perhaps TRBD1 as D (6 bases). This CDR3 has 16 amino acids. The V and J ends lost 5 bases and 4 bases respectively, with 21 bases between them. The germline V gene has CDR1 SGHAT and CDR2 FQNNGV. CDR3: CASSPLQGRSRYEQYF. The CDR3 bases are TGTGCCAGCAGCCCGTTACAGGGCCGAAGTCGATACGAGCAGTACTTC.

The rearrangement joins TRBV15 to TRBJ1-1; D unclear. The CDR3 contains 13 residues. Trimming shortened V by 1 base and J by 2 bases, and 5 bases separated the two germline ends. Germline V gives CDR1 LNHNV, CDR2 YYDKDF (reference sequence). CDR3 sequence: CATSRGTNTEAFF. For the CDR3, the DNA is TGTGCCACCAGCAGAGGCACTAACACTGAAGCTTTCTTT. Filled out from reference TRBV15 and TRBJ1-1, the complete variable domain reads DAMVIQNPRYQVTQFGKPVTLSCSQTLNHNVMYWYQQKSSQAPKLLFHYYDKDFNNEADTPDNFQSRRPNTSFCFLDIRSPGLGDTAMYLCATSRGTNTEAFFGQGTRLTVV.

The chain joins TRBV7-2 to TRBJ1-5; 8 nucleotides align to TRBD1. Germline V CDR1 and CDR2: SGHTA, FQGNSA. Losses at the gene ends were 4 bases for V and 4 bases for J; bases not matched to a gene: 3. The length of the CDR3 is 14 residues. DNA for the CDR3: TGTGCCAGCAGCTCGAGGACAGGGAATCAGCCCCAGCATTTT. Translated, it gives CASSSRTGNQPQHF.

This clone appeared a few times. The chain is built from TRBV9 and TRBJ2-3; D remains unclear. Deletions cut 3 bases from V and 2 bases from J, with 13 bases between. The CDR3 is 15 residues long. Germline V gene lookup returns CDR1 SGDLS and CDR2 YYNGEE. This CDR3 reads CASSASNVATDTQYF. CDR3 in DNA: TGTGCCAGCAGCGCCTCTAATGTTGCCACAGATACGCAGTATTTT. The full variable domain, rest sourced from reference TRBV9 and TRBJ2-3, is DSGVTQTPKHLITATGQRVTLRCSPRSGDLSVYWYQQSLDQGLQFLIQYYNGEERAKGNILERFSAQQFPDLHSELNLSSLELGDSALYFCASSASNVATDTQYFGPGTRLTVL.

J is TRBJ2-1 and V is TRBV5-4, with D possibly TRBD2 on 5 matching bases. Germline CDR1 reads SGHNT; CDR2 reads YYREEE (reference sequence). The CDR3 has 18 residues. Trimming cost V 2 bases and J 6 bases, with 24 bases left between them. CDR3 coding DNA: TGTGCCAGCAGCTTTGGGAGCGGACTTGACCCTCGGGGCAATGAGCAGTTCTTC. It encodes CASSFGSGLDPRGNEQFF.

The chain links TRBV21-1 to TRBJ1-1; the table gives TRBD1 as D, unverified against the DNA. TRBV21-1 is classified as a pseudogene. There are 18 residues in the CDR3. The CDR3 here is CASSKAGQGEKENTEAFF. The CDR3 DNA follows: TGTGCCAGCAGCAAAGCGGGACAGGGGGAGAAGGAAAACACTGAAGCTTTCTTT.

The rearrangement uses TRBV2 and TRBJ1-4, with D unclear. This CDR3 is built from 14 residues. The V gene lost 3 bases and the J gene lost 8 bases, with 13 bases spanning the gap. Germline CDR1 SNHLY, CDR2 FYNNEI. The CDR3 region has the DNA TGTGCCAGCAGTGAGGACCGGACTCAGGAAAAACTGTTTTTT. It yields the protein CASSEDRTQEKLFF.

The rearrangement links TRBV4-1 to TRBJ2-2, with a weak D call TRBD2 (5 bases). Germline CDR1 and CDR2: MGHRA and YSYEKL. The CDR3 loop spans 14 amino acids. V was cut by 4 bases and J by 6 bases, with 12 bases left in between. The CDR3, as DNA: TGCGCCAGCAGCCTTCTAGGAGGATCCGGGGAGCTGTTTTTT. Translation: CASSLLGGSGELFF.

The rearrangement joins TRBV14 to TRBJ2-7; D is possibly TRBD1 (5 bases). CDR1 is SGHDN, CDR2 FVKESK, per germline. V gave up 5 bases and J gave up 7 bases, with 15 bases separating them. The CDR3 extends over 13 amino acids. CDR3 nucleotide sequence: TGTGCCAGCAGCTTAGGGGTGGTTGCAGAGCAGTACTTC. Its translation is CASSLGVVAEQYF.

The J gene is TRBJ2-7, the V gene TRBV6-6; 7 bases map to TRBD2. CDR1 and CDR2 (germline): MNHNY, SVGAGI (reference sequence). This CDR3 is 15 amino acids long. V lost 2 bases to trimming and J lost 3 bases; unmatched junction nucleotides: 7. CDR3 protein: CASSYPELAVYEQYF. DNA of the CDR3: TGTGCCAGCAGTTACCCCGAGCTAGCGGTCTACGAGCAGTACTTC.

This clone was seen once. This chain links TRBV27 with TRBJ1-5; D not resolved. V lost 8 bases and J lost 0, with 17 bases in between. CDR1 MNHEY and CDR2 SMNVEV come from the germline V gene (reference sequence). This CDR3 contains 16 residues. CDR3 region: CASLPNSRYSNQPQHF. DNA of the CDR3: TGTGCCAGCCTCCCTAACAGCAGGTATAGCAATCAGCCCCAGCATTTT.

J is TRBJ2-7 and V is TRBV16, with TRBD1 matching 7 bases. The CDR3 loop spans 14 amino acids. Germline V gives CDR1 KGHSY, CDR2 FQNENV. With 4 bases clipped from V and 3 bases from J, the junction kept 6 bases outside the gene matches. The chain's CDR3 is CASSLRQGNYEQYF. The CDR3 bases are TGTGCCAGCAGCCTCAGACAGGGTAACTACGAGCAGTACTTC. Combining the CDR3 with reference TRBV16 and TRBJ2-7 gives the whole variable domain GEEVAQTPKHLVRGEGQKAKLYCAPIKGHSYVFWYQQVLKNEFKFLISFQNENVFDETGMPKERFSAKCLPNSPCSLEIQATKLEDSAVYFCASSLRQGNYEQYFGPGTRLTVT.

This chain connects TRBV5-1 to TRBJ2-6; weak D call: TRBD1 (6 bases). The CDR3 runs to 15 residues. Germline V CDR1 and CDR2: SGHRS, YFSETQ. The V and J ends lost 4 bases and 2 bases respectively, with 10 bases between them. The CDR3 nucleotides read TGCGCCAGCAGCCTACAGGGTGCTGGGGCCAACGTCCTGACTTTC. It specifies CASSLQGAGANVLTF.

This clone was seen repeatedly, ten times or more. The CDR3 DNA is TGTGCCAGCAGCAGTTTAAGACAGGGTAATCTCTATGGCTACACCTTC. Encoded protein: CASSSLRQGNLYGYTF. This rearrangement joins TRBV7-9 to TRBJ1-2; the match to TRBD1 covers 7 bases. V lost 5 bases and J lost 4; bases outside the gene matches: 13. The CDR3 runs to 16 residues. Germline V lookup: CDR1 SEHNR, CDR2 FQNEAQ (reference sequence).

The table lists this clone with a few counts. CDR3 bases: TGTGCCAGCAGTGAAGTGCGGGGGGGCACATACAATGAGCAGTTCTTC. Amino acids: CASSEVRGGTYNEQFF. The chain is built from TRBV2 and TRBJ2-1; 9 nucleotides agree with TRBD2. CDR1 and CDR2 from the germline V gene are SNHLY and FYNNEI. The CDR3 runs 16 residues. Trimming cost V 1 base and J 4 bases; bases outside gene matches: 5.

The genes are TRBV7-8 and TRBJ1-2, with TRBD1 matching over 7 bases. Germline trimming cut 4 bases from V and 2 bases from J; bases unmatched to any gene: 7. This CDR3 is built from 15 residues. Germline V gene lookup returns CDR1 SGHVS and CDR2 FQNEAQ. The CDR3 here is CASSSPVGGNYGYTF. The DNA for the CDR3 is TGTGCCAGCAGCTCCCCGGTAGGGGGCAACTATGGCTACACCTTC.

For the CDR3, the DNA is TGCAGCGTTGGAATATATGCCGGGACAAGGTCCGGGGAGCTGTTTTTT. Residues: CSVGIYAGTRSGELFF. V usage is TRBV29-1 and J usage is TRBJ2-2; tentatively, D is TRBD1 (6 bases). There are 16 residues in the CDR3. Germline V gives CDR1 SQVTM, CDR2 ANQGSEA. V lost 4 bases, J lost 6 bases, and 21 bases lay in between.

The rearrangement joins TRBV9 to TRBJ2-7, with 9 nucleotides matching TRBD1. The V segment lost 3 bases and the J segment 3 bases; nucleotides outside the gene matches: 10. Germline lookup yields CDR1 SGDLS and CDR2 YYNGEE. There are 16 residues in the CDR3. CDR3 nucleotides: TGTGCCAGCAGCGCGGGGGGACAGGGTAGGGACTACGAGCAGTACTTC. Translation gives CASSAGGQGRDYEQYF. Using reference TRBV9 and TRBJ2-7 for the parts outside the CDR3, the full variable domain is DSGVTQTPKHLITATGQRVTLRCSPRSGDLSVYWYQQSLDQGLQFLIQYYNGEERAKGNILERFSAQQFPDLHSELNLSSLELGDSALYFCASSAGGQGRDYEQYFGPGTRLTVT.

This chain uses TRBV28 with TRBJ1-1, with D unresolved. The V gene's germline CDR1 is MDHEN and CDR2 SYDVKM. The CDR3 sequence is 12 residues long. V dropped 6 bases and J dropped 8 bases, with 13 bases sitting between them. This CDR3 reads CASRLRHSEAFF. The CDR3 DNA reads TGTGCCAGCAGGCTTCGACATTCCGAAGCTTTCTTT.

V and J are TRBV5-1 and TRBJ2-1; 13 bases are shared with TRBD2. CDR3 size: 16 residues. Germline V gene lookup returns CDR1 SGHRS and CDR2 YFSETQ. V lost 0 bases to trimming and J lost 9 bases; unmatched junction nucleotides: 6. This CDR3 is CASSLGTSGSGGEQFF. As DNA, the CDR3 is TGCGCCAGCAGCTTGGGGACTAGCGGGAGTGGGGGTGAGCAGTTCTTC.

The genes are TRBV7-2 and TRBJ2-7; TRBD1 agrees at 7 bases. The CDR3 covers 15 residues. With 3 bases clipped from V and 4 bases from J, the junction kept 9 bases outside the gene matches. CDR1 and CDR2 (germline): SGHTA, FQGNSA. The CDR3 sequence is CASSLGRDRVYEQYF. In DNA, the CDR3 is TGTGCCAGCAGCTTGGGACGAGACAGGGTGTACGAGCAGTACTTC. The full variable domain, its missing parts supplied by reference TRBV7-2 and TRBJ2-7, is GAGVSQSPSNKVTEKGKDVELRCDPISGHTALYWYRQSLGQGLEFLIYFQGNSAPDKSGLPSDRFSAERTGGSVSTLTIQRTQQEDSAVYLCASSLGRDRVYEQYFGPGTRLTVT.

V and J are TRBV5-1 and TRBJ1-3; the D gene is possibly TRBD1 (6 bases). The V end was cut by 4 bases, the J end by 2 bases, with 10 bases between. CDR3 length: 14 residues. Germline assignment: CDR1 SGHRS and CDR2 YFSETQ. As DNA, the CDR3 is TGCGCCAGCAGCCCCGCAGGGGCTGGAAACACCATATATTTT. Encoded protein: CASSPAGAGNTIYF.

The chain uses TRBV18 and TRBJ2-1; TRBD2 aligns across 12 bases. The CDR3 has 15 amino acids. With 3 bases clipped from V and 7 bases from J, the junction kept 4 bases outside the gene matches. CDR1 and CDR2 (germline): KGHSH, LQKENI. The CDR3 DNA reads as TGTGCCAGCTCACCTACTAGCGGGGGGCGAAATGAGCAGTTCTTC. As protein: CASSPTSGGRNEQFF.

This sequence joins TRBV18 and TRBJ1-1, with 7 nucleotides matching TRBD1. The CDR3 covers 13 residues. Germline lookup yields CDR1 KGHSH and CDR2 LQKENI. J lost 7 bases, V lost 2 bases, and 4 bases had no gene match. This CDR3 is CASSPSQGLEAFF. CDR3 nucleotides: TGTGCCAGCTCACCATCACAGGGGCTTGAAGCTTTCTTT.

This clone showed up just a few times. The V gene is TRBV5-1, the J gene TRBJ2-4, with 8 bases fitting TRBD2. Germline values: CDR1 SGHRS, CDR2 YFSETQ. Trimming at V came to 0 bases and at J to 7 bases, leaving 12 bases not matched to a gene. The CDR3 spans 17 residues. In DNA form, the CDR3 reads TGCGCCAGCAGCTTGGCATCGGGGGGGGCCGGTGGCAACATTCAGTACTTC. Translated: CASSLASGGAGGNIQYF.

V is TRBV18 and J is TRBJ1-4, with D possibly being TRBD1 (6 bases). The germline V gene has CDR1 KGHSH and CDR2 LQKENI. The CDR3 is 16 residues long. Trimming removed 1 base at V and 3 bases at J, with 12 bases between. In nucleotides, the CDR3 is TGTGCCAGCTCACCACTCGGCAGGGGCCCTAATGAAAAACTGTTTTTT. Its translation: CASSPLGRGPNEKLFF. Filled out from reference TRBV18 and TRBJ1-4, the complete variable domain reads NAGVMQNPRHLVRRRGQEARLRCSPMKGHSHVYWYRQLPEEGLKFMVYLQKENIIDESGMPKERFSAEFPKEGPSILRIQQVVRGDSAAYFCASSPLGRGPNEKLFFGSGTQLSVL.

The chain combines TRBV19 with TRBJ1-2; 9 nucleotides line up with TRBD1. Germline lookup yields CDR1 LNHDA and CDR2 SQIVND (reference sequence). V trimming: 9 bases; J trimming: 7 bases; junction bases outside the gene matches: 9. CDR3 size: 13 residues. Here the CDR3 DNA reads TGTGCCAGCCGCCGGGACAGGGATGGTGGCTACACCTTC. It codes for CASRRDRDGGYTF.

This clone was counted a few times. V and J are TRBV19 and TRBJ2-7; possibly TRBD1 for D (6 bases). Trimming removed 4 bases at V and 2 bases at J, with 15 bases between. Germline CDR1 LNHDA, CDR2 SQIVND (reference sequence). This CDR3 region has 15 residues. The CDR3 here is CASSTRVQGTYEQYF. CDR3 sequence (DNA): TGTGCCAGTAGTACTCGAGTTCAGGGGACCTACGAGCAGTACTTC.

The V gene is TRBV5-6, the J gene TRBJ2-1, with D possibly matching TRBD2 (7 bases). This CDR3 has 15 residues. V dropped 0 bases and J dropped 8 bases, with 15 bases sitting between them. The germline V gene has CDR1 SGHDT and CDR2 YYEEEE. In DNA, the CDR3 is TGTGCCAGCAGCTTGGGAGGGGGGGCGGGCTATGAGCAGTTCTTC. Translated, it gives CASSLGGGAGYEQFF.

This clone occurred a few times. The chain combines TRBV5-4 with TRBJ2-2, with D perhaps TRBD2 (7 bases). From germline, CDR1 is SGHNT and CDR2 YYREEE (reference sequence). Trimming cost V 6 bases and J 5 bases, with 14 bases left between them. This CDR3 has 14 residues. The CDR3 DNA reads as TGTGCCAGCACCCCGGGGGGCCGGACCGGGGAGCTGTTTTTT. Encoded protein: CASTPGGRTGELFF. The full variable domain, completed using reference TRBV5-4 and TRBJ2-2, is ETGVTQSPTHLIKTRGQQVTLRCSSQSGHNTVSWYQQALGQGPQFIFQYYREEENGRGNFPPRFSGLQFPNYSSELNVNALELDDSALYLCASTPGGRTGELFFGEGSRLTVL.

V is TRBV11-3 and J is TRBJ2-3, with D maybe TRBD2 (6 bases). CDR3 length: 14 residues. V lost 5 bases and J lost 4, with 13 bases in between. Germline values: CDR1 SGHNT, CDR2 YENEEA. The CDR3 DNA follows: TGTGCCAGCAGCCGGGGACGCGGGGCAGATACGCAGTATTTT. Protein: CASSRGRGADTQYF.